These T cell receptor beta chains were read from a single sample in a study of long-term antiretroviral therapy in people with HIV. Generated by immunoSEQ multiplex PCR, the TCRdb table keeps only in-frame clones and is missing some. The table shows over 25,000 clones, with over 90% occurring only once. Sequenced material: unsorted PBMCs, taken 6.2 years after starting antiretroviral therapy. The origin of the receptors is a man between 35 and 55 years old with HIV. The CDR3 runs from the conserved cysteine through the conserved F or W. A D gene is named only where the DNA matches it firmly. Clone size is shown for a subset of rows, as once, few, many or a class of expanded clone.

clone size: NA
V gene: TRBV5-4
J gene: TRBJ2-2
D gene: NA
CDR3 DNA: TGTGCCAGTACTACAGGTTACACCGGGGAGCTGTTTTTT
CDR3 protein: CASTTGYTGELFF

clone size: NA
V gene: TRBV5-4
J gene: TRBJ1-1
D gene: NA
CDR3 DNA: TGTGCCAGCAGCTTAGCGTGGAACACTGAAGCTTTCTTT
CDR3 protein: CASSLAWNTEAFF

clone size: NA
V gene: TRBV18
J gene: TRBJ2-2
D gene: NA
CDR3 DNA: TGTGCCAGCTCACCACGGGGGTTTAACACCGGGGAGCTGTTTTTT
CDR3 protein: CASSPRGFNTGELFF

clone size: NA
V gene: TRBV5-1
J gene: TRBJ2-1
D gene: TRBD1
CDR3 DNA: TGCGCCAGCAGCTCGGGACAGGGTAGCTCCTACAATGAGCAGTTCTTC
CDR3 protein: CASSSGQGSSYNEQFF

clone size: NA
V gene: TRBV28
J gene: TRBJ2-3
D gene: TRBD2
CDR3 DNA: TGTGCCAGCAGTTTAACCCTAGCGGGAGAGGATACGCAGTATTTT
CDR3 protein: CASSLTLAGEDTQYF

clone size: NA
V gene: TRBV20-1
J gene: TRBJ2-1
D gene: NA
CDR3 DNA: TGCAGTGCGGCCAGGGTCAATGAGCAGTTCTTC
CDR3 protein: CSAARVNEQFF

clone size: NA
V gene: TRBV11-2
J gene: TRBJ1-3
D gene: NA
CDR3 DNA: TGTGCCAGCAGCCGAAACACCGACTCTGGAAACACCATATATTTT
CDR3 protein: CASSRNTDSGNTIYF

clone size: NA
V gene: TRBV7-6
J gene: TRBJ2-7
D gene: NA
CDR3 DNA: TGTGCCAGCAGCTCCGGGACGGGCCTCTACGAGCAGTACTTC
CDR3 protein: CASSSGTGLYEQYF

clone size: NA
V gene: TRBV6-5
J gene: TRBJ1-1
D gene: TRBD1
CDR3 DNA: TGTGCCAGCAGAACCGGGACAGGGATGAACACTGAAGCTTTCTTT
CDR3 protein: CASRTGTGMNTEAFF

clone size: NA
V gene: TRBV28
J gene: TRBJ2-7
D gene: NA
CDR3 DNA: TGTGCCAGCAGTTTGTGGAGGAAGTACGAGCAGTACTTC
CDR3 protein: CASSLWRKYEQYF

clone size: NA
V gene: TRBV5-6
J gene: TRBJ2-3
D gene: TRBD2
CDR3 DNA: TGTGCCAGCAGCTTGGTGCGGGGGTCCTACACAGATACGCAGTATTTT
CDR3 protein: CASSLVRGSYTDTQYF

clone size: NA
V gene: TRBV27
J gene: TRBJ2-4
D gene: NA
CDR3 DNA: TGTGCCAGCAGTTTTTTGGCGGGGACGCCCAAAAACATTCAGTACTTC
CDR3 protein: CASSFLAGTPKNIQYF

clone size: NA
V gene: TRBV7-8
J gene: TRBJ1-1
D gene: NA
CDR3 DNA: TGTGCCAGCAGCTTAGACCCTCCGAACACTGAAGCTTTCTTT
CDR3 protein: CASSLDPPNTEAFF

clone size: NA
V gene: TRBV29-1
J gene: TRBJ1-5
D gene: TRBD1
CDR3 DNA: TGCAGCGTTGATTCAGGGGGAACGAATCAGCCCCAGCATTTT
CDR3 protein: CSVDSGGTNQPQHF

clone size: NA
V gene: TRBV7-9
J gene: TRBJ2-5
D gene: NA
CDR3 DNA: TGTGCCAGCAGCATAGTGGGGGGTAGGGCCCAGTACTTC
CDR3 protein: CASSIVGGRAQYF

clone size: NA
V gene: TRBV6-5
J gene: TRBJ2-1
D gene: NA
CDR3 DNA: TGTGCCAGCTTCAACGACCAGGGGAATGAGCAGTTCTTC
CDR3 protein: CASFNDQGNEQFF

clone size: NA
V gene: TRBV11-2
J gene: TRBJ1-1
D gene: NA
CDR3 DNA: TGTGCCAGCAGCTTTATGCAGGGAAAGGCTGAAGCTTTCTTT
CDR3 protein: CASSFMQGKAEAFF

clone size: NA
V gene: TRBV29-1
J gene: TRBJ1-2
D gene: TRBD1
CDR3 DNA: TGCAGCGTCGGGGACAGGGGTCGGGGCTACACCTTC
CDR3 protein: CSVGDRGRGYTF

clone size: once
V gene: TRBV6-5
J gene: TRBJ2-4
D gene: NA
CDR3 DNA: TGTGCCAGCAGTTCCGGGGGGCTGGACATTCAGTACTTC
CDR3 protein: CASSSGGLDIQYF

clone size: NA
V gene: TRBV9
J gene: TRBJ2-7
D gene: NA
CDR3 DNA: TGTGCCAGCGCCCCCGAGACCATCTCCGAGCAGTACTTC
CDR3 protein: CASAPETISEQYF

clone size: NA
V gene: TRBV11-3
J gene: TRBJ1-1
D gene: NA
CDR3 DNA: TGTGCCAGCAGCTTAGATAGGAGCACTGAAGCTTTCTTT
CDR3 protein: CASSLDRSTEAFF

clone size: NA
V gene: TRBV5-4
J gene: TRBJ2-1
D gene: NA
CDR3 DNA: TGTGCCAGCAGCCAGGCAAGCGCGAGCACCTACAATGAGCAGTTCTTC
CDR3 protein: CASSQASASTYNEQFF

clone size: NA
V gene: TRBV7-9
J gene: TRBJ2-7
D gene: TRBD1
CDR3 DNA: TGTGCCAGCAGCACGACCGGGACAGGGGGCTTGCAGTACTTC
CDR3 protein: CASSTTGTGGLQYF

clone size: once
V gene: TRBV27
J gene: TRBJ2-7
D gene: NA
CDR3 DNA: TGTGCCAGCAGAGCCGGGACTGCAAGCTCCTACGAGCAGTACTTC
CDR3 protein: CASRAGTASSYEQYF

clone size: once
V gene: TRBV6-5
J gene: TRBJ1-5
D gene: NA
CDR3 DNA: TGTGCCAGCAGTCGGGCATTCCCAAGGCAGCCCCAGCATTTT
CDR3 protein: CASSRAFPRQPQHF

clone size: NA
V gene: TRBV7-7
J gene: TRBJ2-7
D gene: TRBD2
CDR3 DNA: TGTGCTAGCAGCCCCACCAGCGGGAGCTACGAGCAGTACTTC
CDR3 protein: CASSPTSGSYEQYF

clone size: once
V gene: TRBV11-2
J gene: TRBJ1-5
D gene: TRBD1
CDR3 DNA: TGTGCCAGCAGCTTCGGGACAGGGAACCAGCCCCAGCATTTT
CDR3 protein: CASSFGTGNQPQHF

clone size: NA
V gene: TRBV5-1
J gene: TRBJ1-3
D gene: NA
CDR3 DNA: TGCGCCAGCAGCTTTAGCTCTGGAAACACCATATATTTT
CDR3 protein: CASSFSSGNTIYF

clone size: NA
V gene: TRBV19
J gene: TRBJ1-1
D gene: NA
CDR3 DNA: TGTGCCAGTAGTGTCAAAGGGGACACTGAAGCTTTCTTT
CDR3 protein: CASSVKGDTEAFF

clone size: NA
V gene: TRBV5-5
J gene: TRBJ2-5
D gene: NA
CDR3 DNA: TGTGCCAGCTCCAAATCTTTCGGGGGGCAGACCCAGTACTTC
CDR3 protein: CASSKSFGGQTQYF